Each of the 30 T cell receptor beta chains below was sequenced from the same sample in a study of blood T cell repertoires in COVID-19. This table comes from immunoSEQ multiplex PCR, and its TCRdb copy is limited to in-frame clones, with some not included. The sample includes about 98,000 clones, around 85% of them seen just once. The sample consisted of peripheral blood. These receptors all come from a woman older than 75 with acute or convalescent COVID-19.

V and J are TRBV3-1 (or the pseudogene TRBV3-2) and TRBJ2-1, with TRBD1 matching over 7 bases. Germline CDR1 and CDR2: LGHDT and YNNKEL (reference sequence). V lost 1 base to trimming and J lost 0 bases; unmatched junction nucleotides: 6. CDR3 length equals 17 residues. In DNA, the CDR3 is TGTGCCAGCAGCCAAGGTGGGACAGCGCTCTCCTACAATGAGCAGTTCTTC. Protein sequence: CASSQGGTALSYNEQFF.

The gene calls are TRBV15 and TRBJ1-1, with TRBD1 as a possible D gene (5 bases). V lost 3 bases and J 8 bases, leaving 16 bases between the germline ends. CDR1 LNHNV and CDR2 YYDKDF come from the germline V gene (reference sequence). There are 14 residues in the CDR3. This chain's CDR3 is CATSSRDSKREAFF. CDR3 sequence (DNA): TGTGCCACCAGCAGCCGGGACTCGAAACGGGAAGCTTTCTTT.

This chain joins TRBV10-3 and TRBJ1-4, with D possibly TRBD1 on 5 matching bases. The V gene lost 3 bases and the J gene lost 6 bases, with 5 bases spanning the gap. CDR3 size: 12 residues. Germline loops: CDR1 ENHRY, CDR2 SYGVKD. The CDR3 DNA sequence: TGTGCCATCAGTGAAGGGGATGAAAAACTGTTTTTT. This encodes CAISEGDEKLFF.

The chain uses TRBV6-6 and TRBJ1-3, with D possibly TRBD1 on 6 matching bases. This CDR3 region has 15 residues. Between the trimmed V and J ends, which lost 6 bases and 0 bases, there was a span of 12 bases. Looked up from germline, CDR1 is MNHNY and CDR2 is SVGAGI (reference sequence). CDR3 sequence: CASRSTGYSGNTIYF. For the CDR3, the DNA is TGTGCCAGCAGATCTACAGGGTACTCTGGAAACACCATATATTTT.

This chain connects TRBV6-2 or TRBV6-3 to TRBJ2-2; D unresolved. Germline V gives CDR1 MNHEY, CDR2 SVGEGT. With 0 bases removed from V and 2 bases from J, the gap between germline ends came to 4 bases. The CDR3 is 14 residues long. CDR3 sequence reads: CASSYSSNTGELFF. CDR3 in DNA: TGTGCCAGCAGTTACTCATCAAACACCGGGGAGCTGTTTTTT.

V usage is TRBV3-1 (or the pseudogene TRBV3-2) and J usage is TRBJ1-1; D perhaps matches TRBD1 (5 bases). Germline CDR1 is LGHDT and CDR2 is YNNKEL (reference sequence). V was shortened by 10 bases and J by 6 bases, with 15 bases between the two germline ends. The CDR3 contains 12 residues. Here the CDR3 DNA reads TGTGCCAAGGGGTATTCGTCATCTGAAGCTTTCTTT. It is translated as CAKGYSSSEAFF.

The chain employs TRBV28 and TRBJ2-2; D is perhaps TRBD1 (6 bases). With 6 bases removed from V and 9 bases from J, the gap between germline ends came to 11 bases. Germline V gives CDR1 MDHEN, CDR2 SYDVKM. This CDR3 contains 12 residues. DNA for the CDR3: TGTGCCAGCAGCCAGGGGTCCCGGGAGCTGTTTTTT. It codes for CASSQGSRELFF. Together with reference TRBV28 and TRBJ2-2, the CDR3 gives the full variable domain: DVKVTQSSRYLVKRTGEKVFLECVQDMDHENMFWYRQDPGLGLRLIYFSYDVKMKEKGDIPEGYSVSREKKERFSLILESASTNQTSMYLCASSQGSRELFFGEGSRLTVL.

V is TRBV7-3 and J is TRBJ2-7, with D tentatively TRBD2 (5 bases). CDR1 and CDR2 (germline): SGHTA, FQGTGA. V was pared by 2 bases and J by 0 bases, with 11 bases between. This CDR3 is 15 amino acids long. CDR3 region: CASSLGFEGSYEQYF. The DNA of the CDR3 is TGTGCCAGCAGCTTAGGATTCGAGGGCTCCTACGAGCAGTACTTC.

The rearrangement joins TRBV10-3 to TRBJ2-7; tentatively, D is TRBD1 (6 bases). Trimming shortened V by 6 bases and J by 0 bases, and 9 bases separated the two germline ends. CDR1 and CDR2 from the germline V gene are ENHRY and SYGVKD. CDR3 length: 13 amino acids. The CDR3 DNA reads TGTGCCATCAGACAGGGCAACTCCTACGAGCAGTACTTC. Its protein product is CAIRQGNSYEQYF.

The genes are TRBV6-6 and TRBJ1-5, with a possible D match to TRBD1 (5 bases). Germline V lookup: CDR1 MNHNY, CDR2 SVGAGI (reference sequence). CDR3 length: 16 residues. V lost 7 bases, J lost 2 bases, and 18 bases lay in between. CDR3: CASNSVGQGGNQPQHF. The CDR3, as DNA: TGTGCCAGCAATTCCGTGGGGCAGGGTGGCAATCAGCCCCAGCATTTT.

V and J are TRBV9 and TRBJ2-1; 9 nucleotides align to TRBD2. Germline V gene data show CDR1 as SGDLS and CDR2 as YYNGEE. The CDR3 extends over 15 amino acids. Losses at the gene ends were 1 base for V and 9 bases for J; bases not matched to a gene: 8. The CDR3 spells CASSVLASGTSEQFF. For the CDR3, the DNA is TGTGCCAGCAGCGTACTGGCTAGCGGGACAAGTGAGCAGTTCTTC. Complete variable domain (other parts from reference TRBV9 and TRBJ2-1): DSGVTQTPKHLITATGQRVTLRCSPRSGDLSVYWYQQSLDQGLQFLIQYYNGEERAKGNILERFSAQQFPDLHSELNLSSLELGDSALYFCASSVLASGTSEQFFGPGTRLTVL.

This clone was counted only a few times. The J gene is TRBJ2-2, the V gene TRBV7-9; D gene unclear. V lost 5 bases, J lost 2 bases, and 3 bases lay in between. Germline loops: CDR1 SEHNR, CDR2 FQNEAQ (reference sequence). CDR3 length: 12 residues. In DNA, the CDR3 is TGTGCCAGCAGCCTAAACACCGGGGAGCTGTTTTTT. Protein: CASSLNTGELFF.

The chain couples TRBV10-3 to TRBJ2-7; D may be TRBD2 (5 bases). The CDR3 runs 14 residues. V lost 6 bases and J 4 bases, leaving 16 bases between the germline ends. Germline V gene data show CDR1 as ENHRY and CDR2 as SYGVKD. The DNA of the CDR3 is TGTGCCATCAGCATTGGTAGCGAAAGTTACGAGCAGTACTTC. It encodes CAISIGSESYEQYF.

V usage is TRBV28 and J usage is TRBJ1-1; D unclear. V lost 1 base and J lost 6, with 9 bases in between. CDR3 size: 13 residues. Germline CDR1 MDHEN, CDR2 SYDVKM. CDR3 bases: TGTGCCAGCAGTTTATCCGCAACAGCTGAAGCTTTCTTT. This translates into CASSLSATAEAFF.

This clone was detected once. The chain combines TRBV5-1 with TRBJ2-7; 8 bases line up with TRBD1. V was pared by 4 bases and J by 1 base, with 7 bases of the junction left unmatched. Germline CDR1 reads SGHRS; CDR2 reads YFSETQ. CDR3 size: 15 residues. The CDR3 here is CASSLTGVASYEQYF. The CDR3 region has the DNA TGCGCCAGCAGCCTGACAGGGGTTGCTTCCTACGAGCAGTACTTC.

This clone was seen a few times. This chain joins TRBV4-2 and TRBJ1-4; weak D call: TRBD1 (5 bases). The V and J ends lost 4 bases and 2 bases respectively, with 14 bases between them. Germline V gene lookup returns CDR1 LGHNA and CDR2 YNFKEQ. The length of the CDR3 is 16 residues. The CDR3 reads CASSPLGEGTNEKLFF. The CDR3 DNA is TGTGCCAGCAGCCCCCTTGGGGAGGGGACTAATGAAAAACTGTTTTTT.

J is TRBJ2-1 and V is TRBV7-9; 11 bases match TRBD2. The length of the CDR3 is 16 residues. Germline V gives CDR1 SEHNR, CDR2 FQNEAQ (reference sequence). J lost 1 base, V lost 5 bases, and 4 bases had no gene match. CDR3 bases: TGTGCCAGCAGCCCGGCTAGCGGGGGGTCCTACAATGAGCAGTTCTTC. Translation: CASSPASGGSYNEQFF.

The rearrangement uses TRBV21-1 and TRBJ1-1; TRBD1 is the table's D call and was not checked against the DNA. TRBV21-1 has pseudogene status. This CDR3 contains 15 residues. In DNA, the CDR3 is TGTGCCAGCAGCAAAGAGGACAGGGGGGACACTGAAGCTTTCTTT. It is translated as CASSKEDRGDTEAFF.

This clone has more than one count but fewer than ten. The rearrangement uses TRBV19 and TRBJ1-5; a possible D gene is TRBD1 (5 bases). This CDR3 has 16 amino acids. Germline assignment: CDR1 LNHDA and CDR2 SQIVND (reference sequence). Trimming stripped 1 base from V and 3 bases from J, with 13 bases between. CDR3 loop: CASSIGGRGFNQPQHF. In DNA form, the CDR3 reads TGTGCCAGTAGTATAGGGGGGAGGGGTTTCAATCAGCCCCAGCATTTT. Together with reference TRBV19 and TRBJ1-5, the CDR3 gives the full variable domain: DGGITQSPKYLFRKEGQNVTLSCEQNLNHDAMYWYRQDPGQGLRLIYYSQIVNDFQKGDIAEGYSVSREKKESFPLTVTSAQKNPTAFYLCASSIGGRGFNQPQHFGDGTRLSIL.

The V gene is TRBV5-6, the J gene TRBJ1-5, with D hard to call. Germline values: CDR1 SGHDT, CDR2 YYEEEE. The V end lost 1 base, the J end lost 9 bases, and 11 bases lay between the germline ends. The CDR3 has 13 amino acids. The CDR3 bases are TGTGCCAGCAGCTTGTACCTCACGGGGCCCCAGCATTTT. Translating gives CASSLYLTGPQHF.

The sample holds one count of this clone. The V gene is TRBV5-4, the J gene TRBJ1-6; D may be TRBD1 (5 bases). V was shortened by 4 bases and J by 13 bases, with 21 bases between the two germline ends. Germline-derived CDR1 and CDR2 are SGHNT and YYREEE (reference sequence). The CDR3 covers 15 residues. The CDR3 DNA is TGTGCCAGCAGCATACTTGGGGCATCCGTACCGCCCCTCCACTTT. Encoded protein: CASSILGASVPPLHF.

The rearrangement links TRBV18 to TRBJ1-1; D is uncertain. V lost 3 bases and J 2 bases, leaving 7 bases between the germline ends. In germline, CDR1 is KGHSH, CDR2 LQKENI. This CDR3 spans 13 amino acids. The CDR3 protein is CASSPAQNTEAFF. CDR3 coding DNA: TGTGCCAGCTCACCTGCACAAAACACTGAAGCTTTCTTT.

Notes on this clone: Within the sample, other DNA sequences also encode this same CDR3. The chain has TRBV2 and TRBJ1-5, with 11 bases that match TRBD1. This CDR3 contains 15 residues. V lost 6 bases, J lost 4 bases, and 5 bases stayed unmatched. Germline values: CDR1 SNHLY, CDR2 FYNNEI. CDR3 DNA sequence: TGTGCCAGCAGGGCCGGGACAGGGGGAAATCAGCCCCAGCATTTT. It codes for CASRAGTGGNQPQHF.

In its sample, this clone was seen once. This chain connects TRBV7-7 to TRBJ2-5, with TRBD2 matching 8 bases. J was trimmed by 1 base and V by 1 base; bases with no gene match: 5. The CDR3 is 16 residues long. Per germline, CDR1 SSHAT and CDR2 FNYEAQ (reference sequence). The CDR3 is CASSLGSGGIQETQYF. Written as DNA, the CDR3 is TGTGCCAGCAGCTTAGGCAGCGGGGGTATCCAAGAGACCCAGTACTTC.

This clone was seen a single time. V and J are TRBV5-4 and TRBJ2-7, with a possible D match to TRBD1 (6 bases). The CDR3 spans 16 residues. Germline lookup yields CDR1 SGHNT and CDR2 YYREEE (reference sequence). V was pared by 0 bases and J by 6 bases, with 19 bases between. CDR3 residues: CASSLVGAETSAEQYV. The DNA of the CDR3 is TGTGCCAGCAGCTTGGTGGGGGCGGAAACTTCCGCCGAGCAGTACGTC.

The table lists this clone with a count of one. V gene TRBV6-2 or TRBV6-3 combines with J gene TRBJ2-5, with D possibly being TRBD1 (6 bases). The CDR3 extends over 13 amino acids. V was shortened by 5 bases and J by 3 bases, with 10 bases between the two germline ends. Germline CDR1 and CDR2: MNHEY and SVGEGT. CDR3 residues: CASSGDTEETQYF. The CDR3 DNA sequence: TGTGCCAGCAGTGGGGACACCGAAGAGACCCAGTACTTC.

This chain joins TRBV9 and TRBJ2-2; D uncertain. This CDR3 has 16 amino acids. Deletions cut 0 bases from V and 4 bases from J, with 13 bases between. Germline assignment: CDR1 SGDLS and CDR2 YYNGEE. CDR3 sequence (DNA): TGTGCCAGCAGCGTAGATGATGGGCTGAGCACCGGGGAGCTGTTTTTT. It codes for CASSVDDGLSTGELFF.

This chain uses TRBV4-2 with TRBJ2-7; 13 bases are a match to TRBD2. The junction had 4 bases not matched to a gene; V was cut back by 2 bases and J by 6 bases. The germline V gene has CDR1 LGHNA and CDR2 YNFKEQ. This CDR3 has 15 residues. The DNA of the CDR3 is TGTGCCAGCAGCCAAAGGACTAGCGGGGGTGTCGAGCAGTACTTC. Amino acids: CASSQRTSGGVEQYF.

The chain carries TRBV28 and TRBJ1-6; D may be TRBD1 (5 bases). CDR1 is MDHEN and CDR2 is SYDVKM in the germline V gene. The CDR3 has 13 amino acids. V lost 5 bases and J lost 16, with 18 bases in between. The CDR3 DNA reads as TGTGCCAGCAGTCCAGGGCCCCCCGGAAAGCTCCACTTT. This encodes CASSPGPPGKLHF. Together with reference TRBV28 and TRBJ1-6, the CDR3 gives the full variable domain: DVKVTQSSRYLVKRTGEKVFLECVQDMDHENMFWYRQDPGLGLRLIYFSYDVKMKEKGDIPEGYSVSREKKERFSLILESASTNQTSMYLCASSPGPPGKLHFGNGTRLTVT.

This clone was counted between two and nine times. The chain joins TRBV28 to TRBJ1-4, with TRBD1 identical over 8 bases. This CDR3 has 17 residues. V was clipped by 3 bases and J by 8 bases; unmatched bases: 14. Germline V lookup: CDR1 MDHEN, CDR2 SYDVKM. For the CDR3, the DNA is TGTGCCAGCAGTTTTTTCCGGACAGGGACGGCCGGCGAAAAACTGTTTTTT. Residues: CASSFFRTGTAGEKLFF.